This T cell receptor (beta chain) was identified during a study of OX40 agonist ivuxolimab in advanced cancers. In germline, CDR1 is MGHRA, CDR2 YSYEKL. Trimming cost V 4 bases and J 2 bases, with 12 bases left between them. The length of the CDR3 is 15 residues. TCRdb keeps only in-frame clones here, not all; method: immunoSEQ multiplex PCR. The sample consists of about 90,000 clones, around 89% of them appearing once. This receptor was identified in an adult with an advanced solid tumor such as melanoma, head and neck, liver or kidney cancer. Material: CD4+ or CD8+ T cells sorted from blood, obtained in a trial of the OX40 agonist ivuxolimab. This chain links TRBV4-1 with TRBJ2-1, with D possibly being TRBD2 (6 bases). CDR3 region: CASSPPGLPYNEQFF. For the CDR3, the DNA is TGCGCCAGCAGCCCGCCGGGACTTCCCTACAATGAGCAGTTCTTC.